The clone carrying this T cell receptor (beta chain) has at least ten counts. This specimen comes from a study of CD8 T cells in ankylosing spondylitis. Germline V gives CDR1 MGHRA, CDR2 YSYEKL. The V gene end was trimmed by 6 bases and the J gene end by 3 bases; junction bases not matched to a gene: 7. This CDR3 spans 14 amino acids. Each CDR3 protein is one row after TCRdb ran MiXCR on the 5' RACE reads. Of around 340,000 distinct CDR3 sequences listed, about 15% are singletons. This clonotype originated in a male donor with ankylosing spondylitis or in good health (not recorded which). This rearrangement joins TRBV4-1 to TRBJ2-7, with 8 bases matching TRBD1. Sequenced material: blood, either unsorted or a sorted T cell fraction (not recorded which). CDR3 bases: TGCGCCAGCAGTCGCCCAGGACAGGGCTACGAGCAGTACTTC. This encodes CASSRPGQGYEQYF.